The rows below give T cell receptor beta chains drawn from one sample of a study of T cell repertoires in cytomegalovirus infection. Each CDR3 protein gets one entry after TCRdb re-called the reads with MiXCR. The data contain about 490,000 distinct CDR3 sequences, more than 25% of them singletons. The sequenced sample was PBMCs. Source of these receptors: a human donor in good health (CMV status not recorded). Some clones in this sample may be carry-over from other donors' samples. CDR3s include the opening cysteine and the closing phenylalanine or tryptophan. D genes are given only for firm matches. The listing skips clone size in some rows; elsewhere it reads once, few, many or a size class.

d_call	v_call	j_call	clone_size	cdr3_aa	cdr3_nt
TRBD2	TRBV5-1	TRBJ2-1	.	CASSLDGSGRALEQFF	TGCGCCAGCAGCTTGGATGGTAGCGGGAGGGCCCTCGAGCAGTTCTTC
.	TRBV7-2	TRBJ2-1	many	CASSPSVAYNEQFF	TGTGCCAGCAGCCCTTCAGTCGCTTACAATGAGCAGTTCTTC
.	TRBV28	TRBJ1-2	.	CASSFSRGGYTF	TGTGCCAGCAGTTTCAGCAGGGGCGGCTACACCTTC
.	TRBV7-9	TRBJ1-1	.	CASSLVIGTAEAFF	TGTGCCAGCAGCTTAGTTATTGGCACGGCTGAAGCTTTCTTT
.	TRBV7-2	TRBJ1-5	many	CASSPQRHQPQHF	TGTGCCAGCAGCCCACAAAGACATCAGCCCCAGCATTTT
.	TRBV28	TRBJ1-6	few	CASTPNNSPLHF	TGTGCCAGCACCCCTAATAATTCACCCCTCCACTTT
TRBD2	TRBV28	TRBJ2-1	.	CASSQGASGHNEQFF	TGTGCCAGCAGTCAAGGGGCTAGCGGCCACAATGAGCAGTTCTTC
TRBD2	TRBV4-1	TRBJ2-1	.	CASSQDSVLAGGYNKQFF	TGCGCCAGCAGCCAAGATAGTGTACTAGCGGGAGGATACAATAAGCAGTTCTTC
TRBD2	TRBV27	TRBJ2-1	few	CASSYFPTSGRHNEQFF	TGTGCCAGCAGTTACTTTCCGACTAGCGGGAGGCACAATGAGCAGTTCTTC
.	TRBV7-9	TRBJ1-1	.	CASSFPLTGNTEAFF	TGTGCCAGCAGCTTTCCTCTTACAGGGAACACTGAAGCTTTCTTT
TRBD2	TRBV5-4	TRBJ2-5	few	CASSSGTSGIGHGETQYF	TGTGCCAGCAGCTCGGGGACTAGCGGGATTGGGCACGGGGAGACCCAGTACTTC
TRBD1	TRBV7-2	TRBJ2-4	few	CASSLNPGPGGPEAKNIQYF	TGTGCCAGCAGCTTAAATCCTGGGCCAGGGGGCCCGGAGGCCAAAAACATTCAGTACTTC
.	TRBV7-9	TRBJ2-7	.	CASSPFDLYEQYF	TGTGCCAGCAGCCCCTTCGACCTCTACGAGCAGTACTTC
.	TRBV12-5	TRBJ1-1	.	CASGLDYEAFF	TGTGCTAGTGGTTTGGACTATGAAGCTTTCTTT
TRBD1	TRBV7-2	TRBJ2-1	many	CASSLVDRGRRYNEQFF	TGTGCCAGCAGCTTAGTTGACAGGGGGAGAAGGTACAATGAGCAGTTCTTC
TRBD2	TRBV12-3/TRBV12-4	TRBJ2-3	.	CASSPLAGGKTDTQYF	TGTGCCAGCAGTCCGCTAGCGGGAGGGAAGACAGATACGCAGTATTTT
.	TRBV7-3	TRBJ2-1	few	CASSLIGARGSYNEQFF	TGTGCCAGCAGCTTAATAGGGGCACGGGGGTCCTACAATGAGCAGTTCTTC
TRBD2	TRBV5-5	TRBJ2-1	once	CASSLTAGLLDEQFF	TGTGCCAGCAGCCTGACAGCGGGACTTCTAGATGAGCAGTTCTTC
.	TRBV6-2/TRBV6-3	TRBJ2-1	.	CASSSTLPRGEQFF	TGTGCCAGCAGTTCGACCCTCCCCCGAGGTGAGCAGTTCTTC
.	TRBV28	TRBJ1-1	few	CASRPGHREAFF	TGTGCCAGCAGACCTGGACACCGTGAAGCTTTCTTT
TRBD2	TRBV6-6	TRBJ2-3	.	CASSYFAGEMGDTQYF	TGTGCCAGCAGTTACTTTGCGGGAGAAATGGGAGATACGCAGTATTTT
TRBD1	TRBV7-2	TRBJ1-6	few	CASSLKAGGSSYNSPLHF	TGTGCCAGCAGCTTAAAGGCAGGGGGGAGCTCCTATAATTCACCCCTCCACTTT
.	TRBV7-8	TRBJ1-4	.	CASSLERTTNEKLFF	TGTGCCAGCAGCTTAGAGAGAACAACTAATGAAAAACTGTTTTTT
.	TRBV19	TRBJ2-3	.	CASRDGSLDTQYF	TGTGCCAGTCGAGACGGGTCCTTAGATACGCAGTATTTT
.	TRBV7-2	TRBJ2-5	many	CASSLLGGLGETQYF	TGTGCCAGCAGCTTACTTGGCGGGCTTGGGGAGACCCAGTACTTC
.	TRBV27	TRBJ2-7	.	CASSLNPITGYEQYF	TGTGCCAGCAGTTTAAACCCCATTACAGGCTACGAGCAGTACTTC
.	TRBV6-1	TRBJ2-7	few	CASSPFGRGAEQYF	TGTGCCAGCAGTCCCTTCGGCAGGGGGGCCGAGCAGTACTTC
.	TRBV5-4	TRBJ2-1	.	CASSLPTDNEQFF	TGTGCCAGCAGCCTCCCGACTGATAATGAGCAGTTCTTC
.	TRBV5-6	TRBJ1-1	.	CASSPPEGNTEAFF	TGTGCCAGCAGCCCCCCCGAGGGGAACACTGAAGCTTTCTTT
.	TRBV6-2/TRBV6-3	TRBJ2-7	few	CASSYAGNEQYF	TGTGCCAGCAGTTACGCGGGGAACGAGCAGTACTTC
TRBD1	TRBV27	TRBJ2-7	.	CASRWDRIYEQYF	TGTGCCAGCAGGTGGGACAGAATTTACGAGCAGTACTTC
.	TRBV11-3	TRBJ2-1	few	CASSPPSVSYNEQFF	TGTGCCAGCAGCCCCCCTAGCGTCTCCTACAATGAGCAGTTCTTC
.	TRBV7-2	TRBJ1-2	few	CASSPGTAPEGYTF	TGTGCCAGCAGCCCCGGGACGGCCCCGGAAGGCTACACCTTC
TRBD2	TRBV7-9	TRBJ2-2	many	CASSRGLAVTGELFF	TGTGCCAGCAGCAGGGGACTAGCGGTCACCGGGGAGCTGTTTTTT
TRBD1	TRBV12-3/TRBV12-4	TRBJ1-4	few	CASSQGQGREEKLFF	TGTGCCAGCAGTCAGGGACAGGGGAGGGAGGAAAAACTGTTTTTT
TRBD2	TRBV7-8	TRBJ2-3	few	CASSFSMTSEFTDTQYF	TGTGCCAGCAGCTTCTCGATGACTAGCGAATTCACAGATACGCAGTATTTT
.	TRBV7-2	TRBJ1-5	many	CASSFPGSNQPQHF	TGTGCCAGCAGCTTTCCAGGTTCCAATCAGCCCCAGCATTTT
.	TRBV4-3	TRBJ2-1	.	CASSLFPTGGSSYNEQFF	TGCGCCAGCAGCCTTTTCCCGACAGGTGGAAGCTCCTACAATGAGCAGTTCTTC
.	TRBV7-2	TRBJ1-1	many	CASSFSPTGRVWTEAFF	TGTGCCAGCAGCTTTTCCCCGACAGGTCGGGTTTGGACTGAAGCTTTCTTT
TRBD1	TRBV19	TRBJ2-2	.	CASLVWTGNTGELFF	TGTGCCTCCCTAGTTTGGACAGGGAACACCGGGGAGCTGTTTTTT
TRBD1	TRBV7-2	TRBJ2-7	many	CASSSRTGGAYEQYF	TGTGCCAGCAGCTCACGGACAGGAGGAGCCTACGAGCAGTACTTC
TRBD2	TRBV12-3/TRBV12-4	TRBJ2-3	.	CASSQTSGGVDTQYF	TGTGCCAGCAGTCAAACTAGCGGTGGGGTGGATACGCAGTATTTT
.	TRBV29-1	TRBJ2-5	few	CSVEDQTERGAQETQYF	TGCAGCGTTGAAGACCAGACAGAAAGGGGGGCCCAAGAGACCCAGTACTTC
TRBD1	TRBV20-1	TRBJ2-3	.	CSAPLWGTGSGDTQYF	TGCAGTGCCCCCTTGTGGGGGACAGGGAGTGGAGATACGCAGTATTTT
.	TRBV7-9	TRBJ1-1	.	CASSPQFTEAFF	TGTGCCAGCAGCCCGCAATTTACTGAAGCTTTCTTT
.	TRBV7-9	TRBJ2-6	.	CASSHPTSGANVLTF	TGTGCCAGCAGCCATCCTACCTCTGGGGCCAACGTCCTGACTTTC
.	TRBV7-9	TRBJ2-1	.	CASSLTPGARDNEQFF	TGTGCCAGCAGCTTAACCCCAGGGGCGCGAGACAATGAGCAGTTCTTC